The present entry profiles one T cell receptor beta chain with its context. The CDR3 sequence is 15 residues long. V was clipped by 2 bases and J by 6 bases, with 13 bases between them. Germline V gives CDR1 MGHRA, CDR2 YSYEKL. Per the authors' pipeline: Scientists estimated how many nucleated cells there were by amplifying reference gene primers. Here immunoSEQ multiplex PCR was the method, and the copy in TCRdb shows in-frame clones only, minus some. The V and J calls and clone size are taken from that table; D and trimming were inferred from the DNA. The sample has around 190,000 clones, approximately 80% seen once. This sample is drawn from a study of blood T cell repertoires in COVID-19. On the study more broadly: Sample material is recorded as cDNA or gDNA derived from T cells, B-cell-depleted T cells, or PBMCs.

The clonotype originates from a human donor in a cohort sampled during active COVID-19. V and J are TRBV4-1 and TRBJ1-4; the D is unclear. Sequenced sample: peripheral blood. DNA for the CDR3: TGCGCCAGCAGCCAATTCAGTAGCAAGGATGAAAAACTGTTTTTT. Protein product: CASSQFSSKDEKLFF.